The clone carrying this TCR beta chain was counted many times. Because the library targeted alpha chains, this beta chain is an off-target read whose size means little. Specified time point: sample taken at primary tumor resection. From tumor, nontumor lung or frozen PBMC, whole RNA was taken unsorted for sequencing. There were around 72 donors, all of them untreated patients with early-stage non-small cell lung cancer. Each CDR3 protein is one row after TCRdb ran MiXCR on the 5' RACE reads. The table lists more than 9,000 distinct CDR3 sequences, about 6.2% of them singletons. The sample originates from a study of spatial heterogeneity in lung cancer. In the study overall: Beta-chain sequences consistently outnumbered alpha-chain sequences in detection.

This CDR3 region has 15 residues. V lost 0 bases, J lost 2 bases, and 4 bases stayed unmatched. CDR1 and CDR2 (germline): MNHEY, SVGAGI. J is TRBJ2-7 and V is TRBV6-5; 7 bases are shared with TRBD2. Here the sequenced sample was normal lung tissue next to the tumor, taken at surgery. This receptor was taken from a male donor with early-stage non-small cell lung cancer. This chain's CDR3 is CASSYSMAGAYEQYF. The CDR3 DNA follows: TGTGCCAGCAGTTACTCGATGGCGGGAGCCTACGAGCAGTACTTC.